Sequencing of this TCR beta chain was carried out in a study of shared clonotypes between healthy human individuals. Study details: Three CD4 naive, three CD4 memory, two CD8 naive and one CD8 memory plate were used per donor.

Of note for this clone: Antigen: not known.

TCRdb keeps only in-frame clones here, not all; method: immunoSEQ multiplex PCR. The sample includes roughly 2,000,000 clones, around 95% of them seen just once. Naive-designated CD8 cells lacked CD45RO, were positively enriched for CCR7, and omitted terminally differentiated effector memory CD45RA+ cells. Adult donors, all healthy and HIV-negative, had no recent acute infections or vaccinations. CDR3 length: 16 residues. The V end lost 4 bases, the J end lost 1 base, and 17 bases lay between the germline ends. The germline V gene has CDR1 MDHEN and CDR2 SYDVKM. Study observations and caveats: Non-shared clonotypes displayed generation probabilities falling below those of clonotypes present in all four donors. In general, naive subsets displayed greater estimated richness than memory subsets did.

This receptor was obtained from a man between 18 and 35 years old in good health. Some clones in this sample may be carry-over from other donors' samples. The specimen was naive CD8+ T cells from PBMCs. This sequence joins TRBV28 and TRBJ2-7, with TRBD2 as a possible D gene (6 bases). The CDR3 sequence: CASSSPSTGLSYEQYF. The CDR3 DNA sequence: TGTGCCAGCAGTTCTCCAAGTACGGGACTTTCCTACGAGCAGTACTTC.